Below are 20 T cell receptor beta chains sequenced from a single sample in a study of molecular identifiers for immune sequencing clone quantification. Using its own MiXCR run on the PCR reads, TCRdb lists one record per CDR3 protein. The table shows approximately 54,000 distinct CDR3 sequences, with 20% to 25% occurring only once. Sequencing used naive CD8+ T cells from blood, with Jurkat cell RNA spiked in. The sample's subset: FACS-sorted CD8+CD4-CCR7+CD45RA+ naive T cells. These receptors came from a human donor in good health. Some libraries in this study had Jurkat cell RNA spiked in.

This clonotype was observed at least ten times. The chain carries TRBV4-1 and TRBJ2-7; no reliable D call. Germline V gene data show CDR1 as MGHRA and CDR2 as YSYEKL. The CDR3 runs to 14 residues. V dropped 0 bases and J dropped 3 bases, with 9 bases sitting between them. The CDR3 sequence: CASSQDPAYYEQYF. Written as DNA, the CDR3 is TGCGCCAGCAGCCAAGATCCAGCGTACTACGAGCAGTACTTC.

As for this clonotype: A read error may explain this, as a much larger clone is one base away. V usage is TRBV13 and J usage is TRBJ2-6; 7 bases align to TRBD1. The germline V gene has CDR1 PRHDT and CDR2 FYEKMQ (reference sequence). The V and J ends lost 3 bases and 0 bases, in that order; junction bases with no gene match: 5. The CDR3 is 17 amino acids. The CDR3 reads CASSFQGVHSGANVLTF. DNA for the CDR3: TGTGCCAGCAGCTTCCAGGGGGTGCACTCTGGGGCCAACGTCCTGACTTTC.

This clonotype was picked up many times. This chain uses TRBV2 with TRBJ1-1, with D possibly being TRBD1 (5 bases). This CDR3 comprises 15 residues. Germline V lookup: CDR1 SNHLY, CDR2 FYNNEI. CDR3 bases: TGTGCTTCATTACCGGGGACGGCTTTCGTCACTGAAGCTTTCTTT. Protein sequence: CASLPGTAFVTEAFF.

This chain joins TRBV7-9 and TRBJ2-3; 7 nucleotides match TRBD2. Germline loops: CDR1 SEHNR, CDR2 FQNEAQ (reference sequence). Trimming removed 6 bases from V and 2 bases from J; junction bases left unmatched: 11. The CDR3 sequence is 16 residues long. The CDR3 nucleotides are TGTGCCAGCAGGCGAGCGGGGCAGGGACTCACAGATACGCAGTATTTT. The encoded protein is CASRRAGQGLTDTQYF.

About this clonotype itself: Since a much larger clone is just one base distant, this may be a read error. The chain has TRBV4-3 and TRBJ2-1; tentatively, D is TRBD1 (5 bases). There are 16 residues in the CDR3. Germline loops: CDR1 LGHNA, CDR2 YSLEER. The CDR3 sequence: CASRQDRQGLYNEQFF. Here the CDR3 DNA reads TGCGCCAGCCGCCAAGATCGCCAGGGATTGTACAATGAGCAGTTCTTC.

As to this clonotype: This may arise from a read error, as a much more abundant clone is one base away. V and J are TRBV2 and TRBJ1-5, with TRBD1 matching 7 bases. The V gene's germline CDR1 is SNHLY and CDR2 FYNNEI. The CDR3 is 17 residues long. CDR3 sequence reads: CVSSESSTGLSNQPQHF. Written as DNA, the CDR3 is TGTGTCAGCAGTGAATCTTCGACAGGGTTAAGCAATCAGCCCCAGCATTTT.

This chain links TRBV7-6 with TRBJ2-3; no reliable D call. This CDR3 contains 12 residues. The V gene's germline CDR1 is SGHVS and CDR2 FNYEAQ. The ends were cut back, 8 bases at V and 5 bases at J, with 11 bases in the middle. The chain's CDR3 is CASGSLRDTQYF. The CDR3 DNA follows: TGTGCCAGCGGCTCCCTTAGAGATACGCAGTATTTT.

The chain employs TRBV7-9 and TRBJ2-2, with D unresolved. This CDR3 region has 14 residues. V was cut by 3 bases and J by 1 base, with 6 bases left in between. The V gene's germline CDR1 is SEHNR and CDR2 FQNEAQ (reference sequence). CDR3 bases: TGTGCCAGCAGCTTGACACAGAACACCGGGGAGCTGTTTTTT. Translation: CASSLTQNTGELFF.

Concerning this clonotype itself: This may be a read error, as it is one base from a much larger clone. This rearrangement joins TRBV5-5 to TRBJ1-5, with 8 bases aligning to TRBD1. Germline V lookup: CDR1 SGHKS, CDR2 YYEKEE (reference sequence). This CDR3 comprises 16 residues. For the CDR3, the DNA is TGTGCCAGCAGCTCGTCCGGGACAGGCTTGGTTCAGCCCCAGCAATTT. It yields the protein CASSSSGTGLVQPQQF.

A word on this clonotype: A much more abundant neighbour one base away suggests this may be a read error. V usage is TRBV27 and J usage is TRBJ2-3, with D possibly TRBD1 on 7 matching bases. Germline CDR1 reads MNHEY; CDR2 reads SMNVEV (reference sequence). The CDR3 contains 16 residues. CDR3 loop: CASSLVGGRGTATQYF. CDR3 coding DNA: TGTGCCAGCAGTTTGGTAGGGGGGCGCGGGACAGCTACGCAGTATTTT.

This clonotype was seen more than once but under ten times. A much larger clone lies a single base off, so this may be a read error. The chain has TRBV29-1 and TRBJ1-1, with unresolved D. From germline, CDR1 is SQVTM and CDR2 ANQGSEA. Trimming removed 5 bases at V and 5 bases at J, with 12 bases between. The CDR3 sequence is 12 residues long. The chain's CDR3 is CSVKPTGTEAFF. The CDR3 DNA follows: TGCAGCGTTAAACCCACTGGGACTGAAGCTTTCTTT.

This clonotype was recorded many times. The rearrangement uses TRBV14 and TRBJ2-7; D uncertain. The V gene's germline CDR1 is SGHDN and CDR2 FVKESK. CDR3 length: 14 residues. Between the trimmed V and J ends, which lost 0 bases and 3 bases, there was a span of 9 bases. Written as DNA, the CDR3 is TGTGCCAGCAGCCAAGAGCCACGGATCTACGAGCAGTACTTC. Its translation: CASSQEPRIYEQYF.

Note on this clonotype: Just one base apart from a much larger clone, this may be a read error. The chain links TRBV29-1 to TRBJ2-7; 9 bases map to TRBD1. The CDR3 loop spans 15 amino acids. Germline V lookup: CDR1 SQVTM, CDR2 ANQGSEA. The CDR3 DNA reads as TGCTGCGTTGAAGTCCCCGGGACAGGGTCCTACGAGCAGTACTTC. Its translation is CCVEVPGTGSYEQYF.

This clonotype was seen ten or more times. This chain links TRBV4-1 with TRBJ2-1; D is unresolved. Trimming pared 4 bases from V and 2 bases from J, leaving 12 bases between. This CDR3 region has 15 residues. The germline V gene has CDR1 MGHRA and CDR2 YSYEKL. As DNA, the CDR3 is TGCGCCAGCAGCCCTCAGGCCCTCACCTACAATGAGCAGTTCTTC. Protein: CASSPQALTYNEQFF.

The CDR3 sequence is CASSTGQGYVPEAFF. The CDR3 DNA reads TGTGCCAGCAGTACGGGACAGGGGTATGTCCCTGAAGCTTTCTTT. This chain uses TRBV27 with TRBJ1-1; 10 bases fit TRBD1. CDR3 size: 15 residues. The J segment lost 6 bases and the V segment lost 5 bases, leaving 9 bases of the junction unmatched. Germline lookup yields CDR1 MNHEY and CDR2 SMNVEV (reference sequence).

The table lists this clonotype with many counts. The rearrangement links TRBV12-3 or TRBV12-4 to TRBJ2-3; 8 bases line up with TRBD1. The CDR3 has 14 amino acids. With V trimmed by 6 bases and J by 5 bases, 7 bases remained unmatched. CDR3 nucleotide sequence: TGTGCCAGCAGAGCAGGGGGCTGGGTAGATACGCAGTATTTT. The encoded protein is CASRAGGWVDTQYF.

In this sample, this clonotype turned up many times. This chain joins TRBV25-1 and TRBJ1-1; the match to TRBD1 covers 8 bases. Trimming at V came to 3 bases and at J to 7 bases, leaving 10 bases not matched to a gene. The CDR3 runs to 15 residues. Per germline, CDR1 MGHDK and CDR2 SYGVNS. The CDR3 sequence: CASSEPSQGVGEAFF. CDR3 nucleotides: TGTGCCAGCAGTGAGCCCTCACAGGGGGTTGGTGAAGCTTTCTTT. Looking up the rest from reference TRBV25-1 and TRBJ1-1 gives the full variable domain: EADIYQTPRYLVIGTGKKITLECSQTMGHDKMYWYQQDPGMELHLIHYSYGVNSTEKGDLSSESTVSRIRTEHFPLTLESARPSHTSQYLCASSEPSQGVGEAFFGQGTRLTVV.

This chain uses TRBV7-9 with TRBJ2-7, with 9 nucleotides matching TRBD1. The CDR3 is 15 residues long. CDR1 is SEHNR, CDR2 FQNEAQ, per germline (reference sequence). V shed 5 bases and J 0 bases; nucleotides not matched to a gene: 5. In DNA, the CDR3 is TGTGCCAGCAGCGTTCCGGGACAGGGCTCCTACGAGCAGTACTTC. It is translated as CASSVPGQGSYEQYF.

This clonotype occurred many times. At one end the junction does not follow the germline gene, possibly because of a read error. This chain connects TRBV29-1 to TRBJ1-1; D is unresolved. The CDR3 contains 12 residues. Per germline, CDR1 SQVTM and CDR2 ANQGSEA. The CDR3 coding sequence is TGCAGCGTTGAAGGGGTCGGCGGAGAGGGTCAGTTC. As protein: CSVEGVGGEGQF.

This clonotype was detected ten times or more. The chain couples TRBV9 to TRBJ1-6; tentatively, D is TRBD1 (6 bases). This CDR3 has 17 amino acids. Germline values: CDR1 SGDLS, CDR2 YYNGEE. The V end lost 2 bases, the J end lost 1 base, and 13 bases lay between the germline ends. The CDR3 here is CASSVAPGESYNSPLHF. Here the CDR3 DNA reads TGTGCCAGCAGCGTTGCCCCAGGGGAATCCTATAATTCACCCCTCCACTTT.